This T cell receptor beta chain stems from a study of early T cells in non-severe SARS-CoV-2 infection. Study summary: Sequenced material consisted of bulk RNA (from unsorted whole blood), and chains were unpaired. Study-wide points: VDJdb matching skewed toward anti-spike CD8 responses, missing private and CD4 specificities.

As regards this clonotype: Antigen: not known.

The trim removed 3 bases at V and 10 bases at J, leaving 10 bases unmatched. The CDR3 length is 15 residues. Germline V gene lookup returns CDR1 SGHAT and CDR2 FQNNGV. Each cDNA molecule carried a unique molecular identifier. TCRdb ran MiXCR on the 5' RACE reads and lists one entry per CDR3 protein. Of approximately 80,000 distinct CDR3 sequences in the sample, around 12% were seen once. The sequence was collected from an adult who was a healthcare worker with PCR-confirmed SARS-CoV-2 infection or an uninfected control (not recorded which). The sample comprised whole blood. The chain links TRBV11-2 to TRBJ2-1, with 9 bases identical to TRBD1. CDR3 region: CASSFLDRGIREQFF. CDR3 bases: TGTGCCAGCAGCTTTCTGGACAGGGGCATTCGGGAGCAGTTCTTC.